This T cell receptor beta chain was retrieved from a study of T cell responses to AZD1222 COVID-19 vaccine. Study-wide results and limits: The study sampled repertoires only after the peak T cell response. White British ancestry dominated among donors, who included more females, and clonal diversity was possibly underestimated. Seropositive status at baseline applied to only a handful of AZD1222 recipients.

Trimming cost V 7 bases and J 2 bases, with 23 bases left between them. This CDR3 is built from 17 residues. Germline V CDR1 and CDR2: MRHNA, SNTAGT. This clone has just a few counts. The antigen remains unidentified. This table comes from immunoSEQ multiplex PCR, and its TCRdb copy is limited to in-frame clones, with some not included. The sample records about 180,000 clones, 80% to 90% being singletons. Sequencing was performed on peripheral blood, taken on day 0 of AZD1222 vaccination. The origin of this receptor is an adult in good health. The chain couples TRBV6-4 to TRBJ1-1; the D is unclear. The CDR3 region is CASISPPRTDNNTEAFF. The CDR3, as DNA: TGTGCCAGCATCTCCCCTCCCCGGACCGATAACAACACTGAAGCTTTCTTT.